This T cell receptor beta chain is drawn from a study of blood T cells in healthy people across ages. This clonotype has a handful of counts. As yet, its antigen is unknown. V lost 5 bases and J 2 bases, leaving 8 bases between the germline ends. The CDR3 loop spans 13 amino acids. A second about 6 to 12 cycle PCR used barcoded and J-beta primers. TCRdb analysed the 5' RACE reads with MiXCR anew, one entry per CDR3 protein. The table includes under 1,000,000 distinct CDR3 sequences, approximately 35% detected once. Overall study results and limits: Those diversity estimates obtained from one million T cells were thought to be underestimates.

The clonotype originates from a man in his late teens or twenties in good health. The rearrangement uses TRBV12-3 or TRBV12-4 and TRBJ2-3; D not certain. Sequenced input: blood. CDR3 in amino acids: CASSVRATDTQYF. CDR3 DNA sequence: TGTGCCAGCAGTGTTAGAGCCACAGATACGCAGTATTTT.